This T cell receptor beta chain comes out of a study of blood T cell repertoires in COVID-19. This clone was seen a handful of times. Original handling: Reference gene primer amplification yielded estimated nucleated cell counts. Some clones are missing from TCRdb's copy, which holds only in-frame ones; the method was immunoSEQ multiplex PCR. V and J calls and clone size are those listed in that table; D and trimming were worked out from the DNA. The table shows over 350,000 clones, with roughly 91% occurring only once. The study drew participants aged about 18 to 95 years from under 30 US areas. This CDR3 comprises 17 residues. Germline lookup yields CDR1 SEHNR and CDR2 FQNEAQ (reference sequence). Trimming at V came to 2 bases and at J to 4 bases, leaving 13 bases not matched to a gene.

The sequenced material came from PBMCs or T cells enriched from blood (not recorded which). This chain links TRBV7-9 with TRBJ1-1, with 7 bases that match TRBD1. The TCR comes from a young woman who had recovered from COVID-19. In nucleotides, the CDR3 is TGTGCCAGCAGCTTAACAGACAGGGTATTTCGTAGCACTGAAGCTTTCTTT. Its translation is CASSLTDRVFRSTEAFF.